These T cell receptor beta chains were read from a single sample in a study of T-cell reconstitution after alpha-beta-depleted transplantation in children. TCRdb processed the PCR reads anew with MiXCR; each CDR3 protein has one entry. This table holds around 18,000 distinct CDR3 sequences, 5.1% found once. The specimen was PBMCs, collected before TCRalphabeta/CD19-depleted stem cell transplant. The origin of the receptors is a boy aged 5 to 17 with acute lymphoblastic leukemia, due to receive a stem cell transplant. Both conserved end residues are part of each CDR3.

J,V,CDR3
TRBJ2-3,TRBV13,CASSSSWELDTQYF
TRBJ1-1,TRBV6-5,CASSYSRSRVLAFF
TRBJ1-5,TRBV28,CASTPGGVIGQPQHF
TRBJ1-2,TRBV11-2,CASSPGGTGNYGYTF
TRBJ2-7,TRBV18,CASSPPYGTEPYEQYF
TRBJ2-2,TRBV6-1,CASSPSVKNTGELFF
TRBJ2-1,TRBV6-1,CASSGRGRPATNYNEQFF
TRBJ1-2,TRBV19,CASSTLEAYGYTF
TRBJ1-2,TRBV4-3,CASSQGPRFGYGYTF
TRBJ2-3,TRBV7-2,CASSASGRRADTQYF
TRBJ1-3,TRBV12-3/TRBV12-4,CASTTTGWRLNTIYF
TRBJ2-5,TRBV7-3,CASSSTGGETQYF
TRBJ1-6,TRBV3-1,CASSQATGRVSPLHF
TRBJ1-2,TRBV5-1,CASSLGTYSPGYTF
TRBJ2-5,TRBV24-1,CATSDFGTGTPQETQYF
TRBJ2-7,TRBV12-3/TRBV12-4,CASSLGGSAAPKEQYF
TRBJ1-2,TRBV28,CASSSTLDRGLQGYTF
TRBJ2-1,TRBV9,CASSVDLTGYNEQFF
TRBJ2-7,TRBV20-1,CSARDFARARFLDEQYF
TRBJ2-1,TRBV7-9,CASSLGLAGGDEQFF
TRBJ2-1,TRBV7-2,CASSPRGLGNEQFF
TRBJ1-1,TRBV16,CASSPDRPLMNTEAFF
TRBJ2-1,TRBV6-5,CASSWKLWSDNEQFF
TRBJ2-5,TRBV20-1,CSAGRTQETQYF
TRBJ2-3,TRBV2,CASSGDRVRTDTQYF
TRBJ2-7,TRBV30,CAWSIILYEQYF
TRBJ2-5,TRBV7-2,CASSLAAGIQETQYF